The 9 T cell receptor beta chains presented below share a single source sample, sequenced in a study of CD8+CD57+ T cells in acquired aplastic anemia. The sequenced patients had an expansion of CD8+CD57+ cells seen by flow cytometry. Genomic DNA, the template, was used for profiling of the TCR beta VDJ and CDR3. TCRdb called the reads again in MiXCR, with one record for every CDR3 protein. The repertoire holds 150,000 to 200,000 distinct CDR3 sequences, with about 48% as singletons. The sample was sorted CD4+, CD8+, or CD8+CD57+ T cells (not recorded which) from PBMCs. These receptor sequences come from a human donor with aplastic anemia.

This clonotype occurred a few times. V usage is TRBV27 and J usage is TRBJ2-2; D is ambiguous. Germline V gene data show CDR1 as MNHEY and CDR2 as SMNVEV (reference sequence). This CDR3 has 14 amino acids. The V end was cut by 2 bases, the J end by 4 bases, with 8 bases between. The CDR3 is CASSLGGPTGELFF. CDR3 DNA: TGTGCCAGCAGTTTAGGCGGACCCACCGGGGAGCTGTTTTTT.

This clonotype was seen a handful of times. An end of the junction does not agree with germline; a read error may underlie this. This chain connects TRBV3-1 to TRBJ2-7; D is unclear. The CDR3 totals 13 residues. Germline lookup yields CDR1 LGHDT and CDR2 YNNKEL (reference sequence). CDR3 loop: CASNQDRLREQYF. CDR3 sequence (DNA): TGTGCCAGCAACCAAGATCGCTTGCGGGAGCAGTACTTC.

The genes are TRBV20-1 and TRBJ2-1; D ambiguous. Germline CDR1 is DFQATT and CDR2 is SNEGSKA (reference sequence). CDR3 length: 12 amino acids. Trimming took 6 bases from V and 8 from J, leaving 14 bases between them. The CDR3 region has the DNA TGCAGTGCCCCCCGGAACGCGCATGAGCAGTTCTTC. It translates to CSAPRNAHEQFF.

This rearrangement joins TRBV10-3 to TRBJ2-7; 9 bases agree with TRBD1. Germline trimming cut 0 bases from V and 6 bases from J; bases unmatched to any gene: 6. Germline values: CDR1 ENHRY, CDR2 SYGVKD. The CDR3 consists of 15 residues. DNA of the CDR3: TGTGCCATCAGTGAGTCCCGGGACAGGGTCAGCGAGCAGTACTTC. It codes for CAISESRDRVSEQYF.

There are a few counts of this clonotype. The chain uses TRBV7-9 and TRBJ2-7, with 8 bases fitting TRBD2. The junction had 0 bases not matched to a gene; V was cut back by 2 bases and J by 6 bases. Germline values: CDR1 SEHNR, CDR2 FQNEAQ (reference sequence). The CDR3 is 12 residues long. CDR3 DNA: TGTGCCAGCAGCTTAACTAGCGGCGAGCAGTACTTC. Encoded protein: CASSLTSGEQYF.

The chain couples TRBV9 to TRBJ2-3, with 7 bases matching TRBD2. Germline CDR1 SGDLS, CDR2 YYNGEE. The CDR3 runs 14 residues. Losses at the gene ends were 2 bases for V and 8 bases for J; bases not matched to a gene: 8. For the CDR3, the DNA is TGTGCCAGCAGCGTGACTAGCCAACGAGGTACGCAGTATTTT. Its translation: CASSVTSQRGTQYF.

The genes are TRBV6-5 and TRBJ1-2; D perhaps matches TRBD1 (6 bases). Trimming pared 2 bases from V and 5 bases from J, leaving 18 bases between. The CDR3 is 16 residues long. Germline assignment: CDR1 MNHEY and CDR2 SVGAGI. CDR3 residues: CASSYKGTQGGYGYTF. The CDR3 coding sequence is TGTGCCAGCAGTTACAAAGGCACACAGGGAGGGTATGGCTACACCTTC.

A word on this clonotype: Just one base apart from a much larger clone, this may be a read error. The chain recombines TRBV4-1 with TRBJ1-1; no definite D call. Germline V gives CDR1 MGHRA, CDR2 YSYEKL. CDR3 length: 14 residues. V was cut by 3 bases and J by 7 bases, with 15 bases left in between. The DNA of the CDR3 is TGCGCCAGCAGCCAGGAAAGGCGAGCCGATGAAGCTTTCTTT. It specifies CASSQERRADEAFF.

In its sample, this clonotype was seen many times. V gene TRBV11-2 combines with J gene TRBJ2-7, with 10 bases lining up with TRBD1. V dropped 4 bases and J dropped 2; count of bases not matched to a gene: 2. The CDR3 length is 14 residues. Germline V gene lookup returns CDR1 SGHAT and CDR2 FQNNGV. The CDR3 DNA sequence: TGTGCCAGCAGCTCCGGGACAGGGGCCTACGAGCAGTACTTC. Its protein product is CASSSGTGAYEQYF.